This TCR beta chain was recorded in a study of blood T cell repertoires in COVID-19. The V gene's germline CDR1 is SEHNR and CDR2 FQNEAQ (reference sequence). CDR3 size: 14 residues. Deletions cut 5 bases from V and 4 bases from J, with 14 bases between. Sequenced by immunoSEQ multiplex PCR; TCRdb stores in-frame clones only, minus some. The data contain about 240,000 clones, over 80% of them singletons. The receptor was isolated from a man younger than 40 who had recovered from COVID-19. Specimen: peripheral blood. This chain uses TRBV7-9 with TRBJ1-1; no clear D gene. The CDR3 bases are TGTGCCAGCAGCGCCCGAAGGGAGAGCACTGAAGCTTTCTTT. Its protein product is CASSARRESTEAFF.